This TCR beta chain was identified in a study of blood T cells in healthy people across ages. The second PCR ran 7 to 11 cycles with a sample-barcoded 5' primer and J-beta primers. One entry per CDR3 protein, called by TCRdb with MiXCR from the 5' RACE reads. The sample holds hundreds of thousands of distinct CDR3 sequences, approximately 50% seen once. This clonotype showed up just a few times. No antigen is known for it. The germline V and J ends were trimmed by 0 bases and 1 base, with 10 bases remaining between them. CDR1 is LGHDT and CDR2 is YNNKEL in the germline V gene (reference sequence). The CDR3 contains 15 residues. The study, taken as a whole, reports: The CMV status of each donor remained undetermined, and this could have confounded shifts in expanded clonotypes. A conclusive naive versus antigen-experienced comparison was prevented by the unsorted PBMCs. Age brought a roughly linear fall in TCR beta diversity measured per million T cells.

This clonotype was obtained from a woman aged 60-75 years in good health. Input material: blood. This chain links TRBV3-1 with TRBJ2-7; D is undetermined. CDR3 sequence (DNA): TGTGCCAGCAGCCAAGATGTCACTTATTCCTACGAGCAGTACTTC. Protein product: CASSQDVTYSYEQYF.